Each of the 25 T cell receptor beta chains below was sequenced from the same sample in a study of shared clonotypes between healthy human individuals. Terminally differentiated effector memory CD45RA+ cells were excluded from the naive CD8 cells, which were CD45RO-negative and positively selected for CCR7. Sequenced by immunoSEQ multiplex PCR; TCRdb stores in-frame clones only, minus some. In the table there are just over 2,000,000 clones, approximately 95% of which are singletons. The sequenced sample was naive CD8+ T cells sorted from blood. The receptors were gathered from a man younger than 35 in good health.

The V gene is TRBV4-1, the J gene TRBJ1-5, with TRBD1 matching 8 bases. The CDR3 is 15 residues long. CDR1 is MGHRA and CDR2 is YSYEKL in the germline V gene. Losses at the gene ends were 1 base for V and 5 bases for J; bases not matched to a gene: 4. The CDR3 loop is CASSQASGGDQPQHF. As DNA, the CDR3 is TGCGCCAGCAGCCAAGCTTCAGGGGGCGATCAGCCCCAGCATTTT.

This clone has only one observation. The chain joins TRBV4-1 to TRBJ2-7, with D hard to call. The ends were cut back, 5 bases at V and 5 bases at J, with 4 bases in the middle. This CDR3 is built from 10 residues. Germline CDR1 and CDR2: MGHRA and YSYEKL. The CDR3 sequence: CASSEHEQYF. As DNA, the CDR3 is TGCGCCAGCAGCGAACACGAGCAGTACTTC.

J is TRBJ2-3 and V is TRBV4-1; D tentatively fits TRBD1 or TRBD2 (6 bases each). V was pared by 4 bases and J by 4 bases, with 12 bases between. This CDR3 is built from 14 residues. Germline CDR1 and CDR2: MGHRA and YSYEKL. Written as DNA, the CDR3 is TGCGCCAGCAGCCGTGTAGGGGGGTCAGATACGCAGTATTTT. This translates into CASSRVGGSDTQYF.

The rearrangement joins TRBV15 to TRBJ2-7; D uncertain. This CDR3 has 13 residues. Germline CDR1 and CDR2: LNHNV and YYDKDF (reference sequence). Trimming stripped 3 bases from V and 3 bases from J, with 9 bases between. DNA of the CDR3: TGTGCCACCAGCAGTACCGACCGCTACGAGCAGTACTTC. Amino acids: CATSSTDRYEQYF.

This clone was observed a single time. The chain couples TRBV7-9 to TRBJ2-4; 9 bases fit TRBD2. The CDR3 runs to 15 residues. Looked up from germline, CDR1 is SEHNR and CDR2 is FQNEAQ (reference sequence). Losses at the gene ends were 1 base for V and 8 bases for J; bases not matched to a gene: 6. The CDR3 spells CASSLGLAEGYIQYF. CDR3 DNA: TGTGCCAGCAGCTTAGGACTAGCGGAGGGGTACATTCAGTACTTC.

J is TRBJ2-7 and V is TRBV29-1; 8 bases are a match to TRBD2. Germline lookup yields CDR1 SQVTM and CDR2 ANQGSEA. The CDR3 sequence is 16 residues long. The V and J ends lost 1 base and 0 bases, in that order; junction bases with no gene match: 8. The CDR3 DNA sequence: TGCAGCGTTGAAGGGGTTAGCGGGGATAGCTCCTACGAGCAGTACTTC. Amino acid sequence: CSVEGVSGDSSYEQYF.

The chain has TRBV9 and TRBJ2-7, with 7 bases fitting TRBD2. The trim removed 0 bases at V and 5 bases at J, leaving 8 bases unmatched. CDR3 size: 15 residues. Per germline, CDR1 SGDLS and CDR2 YYNGEE. The chain's CDR3 is CASSVGGSADNEQYF. As DNA, the CDR3 is TGTGCCAGCAGCGTAGGCGGGAGTGCGGACAACGAGCAGTACTTC.

The V gene is TRBV15, the J gene TRBJ2-5; 13 bases are a match to TRBD2. V was clipped by 8 bases and J by 1 base; unmatched bases: 7. Germline CDR1 and CDR2: LNHNV and YYDKDF (reference sequence). The CDR3 is 16 residues long. In nucleotides, the CDR3 is TGTGCCACCGGGACTAGCGGGGCCCCGGTCCAAGAGACCCAGTACTTC. This encodes CATGTSGAPVQETQYF.

This sequence joins TRBV16 and TRBJ1-2, with 9 bases identical to TRBD1. V gave up 5 bases and J gave up 6 bases; unmatched junction bases: 10. CDR1 KGHSY and CDR2 FQNENV come from the germline V gene. The CDR3 has 15 residues. The CDR3 loop reads CASSEQGAAGHGYTF. In DNA form, the CDR3 reads TGTGCCAGCAGCGAACAGGGGGCGGCGGGGCATGGCTACACCTTC.

This chain uses TRBV4-3 with TRBJ2-7; TRBD2 is a possible D gene (6 bases). The CDR3 has 15 residues. Between the trimmed V and J ends, which lost 3 bases and 4 bases, there was a span of 16 bases. CDR1 LGHNA and CDR2 YSLEER come from the germline V gene. The CDR3 nucleotides are TGCGCCAGCAGCCAGACGGGAGTAGGGTCGTACGAGCAGTACTTC. Encoded protein: CASSQTGVGSYEQYF.

A word on this clone: The sample contains more than one DNA sequence encoding this CDR3. The chain joins TRBV6-5 to TRBJ2-5, with D unclear. V gave up 2 bases and J gave up 5 bases, with 9 bases separating them. The length of the CDR3 is 13 residues. The germline CDR1 and CDR2 sequences are MNHEY and SVGAGI. The CDR3 region has the DNA TGTGCCAGCAGTTACGGGGTGGGGGAGACCCAGTACTTC. Translation: CASSYGVGETQYF.

The chain links TRBV27 to TRBJ2-7, with 7 bases that match TRBD2. The CDR3 is 14 amino acids. J was trimmed by 6 bases and V by 1 base; bases with no gene match: 6. The germline CDR1 and CDR2 sequences are MNHEY and SMNVEV (reference sequence). This chain's CDR3 is CASSLLGGEGEQYF. CDR3 nucleotides: TGTGCCAGCAGTTTATTGGGGGGGGAGGGCGAGCAGTACTTC.

V usage is TRBV25-1 and J usage is TRBJ2-1, with TRBD2 identical over 10 bases. Unmatched junction bases numbered 10, after V lost 10 bases and J lost 7 bases. Per the germline V gene, CDR1 is MGHDK and CDR2 is SYGVNS. The CDR3 covers 14 residues. CDR3 sequence reads: CATKPSGSNNEQFF. The DNA of the CDR3 is TGTGCCACCAAGCCTAGCGGGAGTAATAATGAGCAGTTCTTC.

The chain has TRBV10-3 and TRBJ2-3; D possibly corresponds to TRBD2 (6 bases). CDR3 length equals 17 residues. Germline lookup yields CDR1 ENHRY and CDR2 SYGVKD. Trimming pared 2 bases from V and 1 base from J, leaving 16 bases between. CDR3 DNA: TGTGCCATCAGTGAGAGCGCCGGGACGGGGGGCACAGATACGCAGTATTTT. It translates to CAISESAGTGGTDTQYF.

This chain links TRBV13 with TRBJ2-1, with 8 bases lining up with TRBD1. The CDR3 contains 14 residues. Germline V lookup: CDR1 PRHDT, CDR2 FYEKMQ (reference sequence). V trimming: 4 bases; J trimming: 7 bases; junction bases outside the gene matches: 6. As DNA, the CDR3 is TGTGCCAGCAGCTCTCGGACAGGGCAGAATGAGCAGTTCTTC. Amino acid sequence: CASSSRTGQNEQFF.

Regarding this clone: The sample contains more than one DNA sequence encoding this CDR3. This sequence joins TRBV6-5 and TRBJ2-7; no clear D. The CDR3 has 13 amino acids. Trimming stripped 2 bases from V and 2 bases from J, with 7 bases between. Germline V lookup: CDR1 MNHEY, CDR2 SVGAGI. The chain's CDR3 is CASSYGSPYEQYF. Written as DNA, the CDR3 is TGTGCCAGCAGTTACGGAAGCCCCTACGAGCAGTACTTC.

The chain uses TRBV6-5 and TRBJ2-5, with TRBD2 identical over 8 bases. J gave up 4 bases and V 6 bases, and 7 bases lay outside the gene matches. The germline CDR1 and CDR2 sequences are MNHEY and SVGAGI. This CDR3 spans 14 amino acids. The CDR3 protein is CASSQAGAGETQYF. Here the CDR3 DNA reads TGTGCCAGCAGCCAAGCGGGAGCGGGAGAGACCCAGTACTTC.

In its sample, this clone was seen once. The chain links TRBV28 to TRBJ1-1, with 8 bases matching TRBD1. Trimming removed 4 bases from V and 5 bases from J; junction bases left unmatched: 6. This CDR3 spans 14 amino acids. CDR1 and CDR2 from the germline V gene are MDHEN and SYDVKM. The CDR3 DNA is TGTGCCAGCAGTTACAGGGGGATCGGGACTGAAGCTTTCTTT. Translating gives CASSYRGIGTEAFF.

J is TRBJ1-1 and V is TRBV4-3; D remains ambiguous. This CDR3 spans 14 amino acids. The V gene lost 0 bases and the J gene lost 4 bases, with 9 bases spanning the gap. The V gene's germline CDR1 is LGHNA and CDR2 YSLEER. The CDR3 nucleotides are TGCGCCAGCAGCCAAGATGGAGGGCCCACTGAAGCTTTCTTT. Encoded protein: CASSQDGGPTEAFF.

V gene TRBV13 combines with J gene TRBJ2-7, with 9 bases matching TRBD1. Looked up from germline, CDR1 is PRHDT and CDR2 is FYEKMQ (reference sequence). The CDR3 extends over 14 amino acids. V gave up 5 bases and J gave up 5 bases; unmatched junction bases: 7. This chain's CDR3 is CASSNRDREHEQYF. In nucleotides, the CDR3 is TGTGCCAGCAGCAACCGGGACAGGGAGCACGAGCAGTACTTC. The full variable domain, in which reference TRBV13 and TRBJ2-7 provide the parts outside the CDR3, is AAGVIQSPRHLIKEKRETATLKCYPIPRHDTVYWYQQGPGQDPQFLISFYEKMQSDKGSIPDRFSAQQFSDYHSELNMSSLELGDSALYFCASSNRDREHEQYFGPGTRLTVT.

The chain joins TRBV7-9 to TRBJ1-1, with D perhaps matching TRBD1 (5 bases). Trimming pared 10 bases from V and 8 bases from J, leaving 11 bases between. CDR1 and CDR2 (germline): SEHNR, FQNEAQ (reference sequence). The CDR3 runs 10 residues. The CDR3 region has the DNA TGTGCCATCCGGGCAGGGGAAGCTTTCTTT. Protein sequence: CAIRAGEAFF.

The V gene is TRBV7-8, the J gene TRBJ2-3; TRBD1 agrees at 9 bases. The germline V gene encodes CDR1 SGHVS and CDR2 FQNEAQ. The CDR3 has 16 residues. The J segment lost 4 bases and the V segment lost 4 bases, leaving 9 bases of the junction unmatched. The CDR3 coding sequence is TGTGCCAGCAGCTCTAACATTGGGACAGGGCCAGATACGCAGTATTTT. It codes for CASSSNIGTGPDTQYF.

The chain links TRBV9 to TRBJ1-1, with TRBD1 matching over 8 bases. The ends lost 3 bases at V and 3 bases at J; junction bases unmatched: 7. CDR1 is SGDLS and CDR2 is YYNGEE in the germline V gene. This CDR3 has 15 amino acids. The CDR3 sequence: CASSGGQGSDTEAFF. Written as DNA, the CDR3 is TGTGCCAGCAGCGGTGGACAGGGAAGCGACACTGAAGCTTTCTTT.

V and J are TRBV9 and TRBJ1-2, with D perhaps matching TRBD1 (5 bases). This CDR3 contains 15 residues. The V end lost 4 bases, the J end lost 0 bases, and 13 bases lay between the germline ends. The germline gives CDR1 SGDLS, CDR2 YYNGEE. The CDR3 region is CASSPPGSPNYGYTF. The DNA of the CDR3 is TGTGCCAGCAGCCCACCAGGGTCCCCTAACTATGGCTACACCTTC.

The gene calls are TRBV29-1 and TRBJ2-7, with D tentatively TRBD1 (6 bases). The V gene's germline CDR1 is SQVTM and CDR2 ANQGSEA. The V and J ends lost 3 bases and 2 bases respectively, with 11 bases between them. This CDR3 has 13 residues. This CDR3 reads CSVEQQGPYEQYF. CDR3 bases: TGCAGCGTTGAGCAGCAGGGGCCCTACGAGCAGTACTTC.